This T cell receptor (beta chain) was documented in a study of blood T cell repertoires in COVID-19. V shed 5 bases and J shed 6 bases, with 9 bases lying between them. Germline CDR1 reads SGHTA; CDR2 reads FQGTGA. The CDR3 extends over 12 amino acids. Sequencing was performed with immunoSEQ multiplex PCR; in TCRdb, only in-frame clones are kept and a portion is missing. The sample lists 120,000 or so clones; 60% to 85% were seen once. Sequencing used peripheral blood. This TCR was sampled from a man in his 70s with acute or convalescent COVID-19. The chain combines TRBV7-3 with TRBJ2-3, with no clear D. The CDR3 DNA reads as TGTGCCAGCAGCCCAGTCGGGGATACGCAGTATTTT. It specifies CASSPVGDTQYF.